Below, 6 T cell receptor beta chains from the same sample are listed, as sequenced in a study of cytomegalovirus exposure and HLA in healthy donors (dated by TCRdb to the late 2010s). Library prep was done by the immunoSEQ multiplex PCR assay. A mixture of 60 forward primers for TCR Vbeta segments and 13 reverse primers for TCR Jbeta segments was used in the multiplex PCR. The clones in this table, taken by TCRdb from immuneACCESS, are in-frame only. Not every clone is retained; where verified, under half of the shortfall comes from an unresolved V gene, and the cause of the rest is unknown. The sample table records around 200,000 clones; under 80% of these occur just once. The ten largest make up approximately 3.4% of the sample. The sequenced sample was PBMCs. The receptor set was obtained from a female donor in good health and CMV-seronegative.

This sequence joins TRBV5-1 and TRBJ2-1; perhaps TRBD2 as D (5 bases). With 0 bases removed from V and 5 bases from J, the gap between germline ends came to 12 bases. CDR1 and CDR2 (germline): SGHRS, YFSETQ. This CDR3 contains 15 residues. The CDR3 loop reads CASSLDPTGDNEQFF. The CDR3 nucleotides are TGCGCCAGCAGCTTGGATCCCACCGGGGACAATGAGCAGTTCTTC. Together with reference TRBV5-1 and TRBJ2-1, the CDR3 gives the full variable domain: KAGVTQTPRYLIKTRGQQVTLSCSPISGHRSVSWYQQTPGQGLQFLFEYFSETQRNKGNFPGRFSGRQFSNSRSEMNVSTLELGDSALYLCASSLDPTGDNEQFFGPGTRLTVL.

The chain links TRBV7-2 to TRBJ2-1; 10 nucleotides match TRBD2. This CDR3 spans 15 amino acids. V shed 3 bases, J shed 4 bases, and the junction held 3 bases outside the gene matches. Germline V gene data show CDR1 as SGHTA and CDR2 as FQGNSA. CDR3 protein: CASSLGLAPYNEQFF. CDR3 sequence (DNA): TGTGCCAGCAGCTTGGGACTAGCGCCATACAATGAGCAGTTCTTC.

This chain links TRBV13 with TRBJ2-5; tentative D call: TRBD2 (5 bases). Germline CDR1 and CDR2: PRHDT and FYEKMQ (reference sequence). V was pared by 5 bases and J by 7 bases, with 17 bases between. The CDR3 contains 14 residues. The CDR3 sequence: CASSGLAGGGTQYF. The CDR3 DNA sequence: TGTGCCAGCAGCGGGCTAGCCGGCGGTGGGACCCAGTACTTC.

This clone turned up a few times. J is TRBJ1-1 and V is TRBV12-5; TRBD1 aligns across 8 bases. The CDR3 extends over 15 amino acids. Losses at the gene ends were 7 bases for V and 5 bases for J; bases not matched to a gene: 12. CDR1 is LGHNT and CDR2 is FRNRAP in the germline V gene. The CDR3 loop reads CASALARTGRTEAFF. CDR3 nucleotide sequence: TGTGCTAGTGCCTTGGCCCGGACAGGGAGAACTGAAGCTTTCTTT.

This clone was counted only a few times. The chain employs TRBV5-1 and TRBJ2-5, with 7 nucleotides matching TRBD2. V was pared by 3 bases and J by 2 bases, with 4 bases of the junction left unmatched. This CDR3 contains 14 residues. CDR1 SGHRS and CDR2 YFSETQ come from the germline V gene. The CDR3 loop reads CASSWAGDQETQYF. CDR3 in DNA: TGCGCCAGCAGCTGGGCGGGAGATCAAGAGACCCAGTACTTC.

This chain links TRBV19 with TRBJ2-2, with D perhaps matching TRBD1 (6 bases). CDR1 LNHDA and CDR2 SQIVND come from the germline V gene (reference sequence). Trimming pared 6 bases from V and 0 bases from J, leaving 14 bases between. This CDR3 is built from 16 residues. Here the CDR3 reads CASSILGQTNTGELFF. The CDR3 DNA sequence: TGTGCCAGTAGCATCCTTGGACAGACGAACACCGGGGAGCTGTTTTTT.